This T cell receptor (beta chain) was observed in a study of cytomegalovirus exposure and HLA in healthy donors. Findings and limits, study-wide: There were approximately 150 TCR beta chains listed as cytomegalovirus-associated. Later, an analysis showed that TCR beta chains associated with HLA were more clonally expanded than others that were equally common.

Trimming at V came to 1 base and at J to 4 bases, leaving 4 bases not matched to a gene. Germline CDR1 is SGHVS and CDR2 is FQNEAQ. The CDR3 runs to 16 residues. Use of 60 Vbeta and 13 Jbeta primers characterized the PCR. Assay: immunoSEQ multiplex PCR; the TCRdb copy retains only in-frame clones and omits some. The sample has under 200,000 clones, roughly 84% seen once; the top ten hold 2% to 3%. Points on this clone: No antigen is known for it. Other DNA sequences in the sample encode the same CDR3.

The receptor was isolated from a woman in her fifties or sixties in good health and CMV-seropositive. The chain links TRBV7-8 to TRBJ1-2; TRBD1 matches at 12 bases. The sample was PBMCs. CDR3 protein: CASSLVGTGGAYGYTF. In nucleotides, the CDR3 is TGTGCCAGCAGCTTAGTAGGGACAGGGGGCGCCTATGGCTACACCTTC.